The present TCR beta chain was sequenced within a study of blood T cell repertoires in COVID-19. V lost 5 bases, J lost 3 bases, and 6 bases stayed unmatched. This CDR3 contains 14 residues. Germline V lookup: CDR1 SEHNR, CDR2 FQNEAQ (reference sequence). Here immunoSEQ multiplex PCR was the method, and the copy in TCRdb shows in-frame clones only, minus some. The table lists under 350,000 clones, nearly 90% of them singletons. This clonotype was obtained from a woman in her twenties or thirties with COVID-19, enrolled during active disease. This chain connects TRBV7-9 to TRBJ2-5; 7 nucleotides line up with TRBD2. The specimen was peripheral blood. CDR3: CASSHREEEETQYF. The CDR3 DNA reads as TGTGCCAGCAGCCACCGGGAGGAAGAAGAGACCCAGTACTTC. Full variable domain (missing parts from reference TRBV7-9 and TRBJ2-5): DTGVSQNPRHKITKRGQNVTFRCDPISEHNRLYWYRQTLGQGPEFLTYFQNEAQLEKSRLLSDRFSAERPKGSFSTLEIQRTEQGDSAMYLCASSHREEEETQYFGPGTRLLVL.